This T cell receptor (beta chain) stems from a study of blood T cell dynamics during melanoma immunotherapy. Trimming stripped 6 bases from V and 8 bases from J, with 14 bases between. Germline V CDR1 and CDR2: MNHNS, SASEGT. CDR3 length: 13 residues. Clones were sequenced by immunoSEQ multiplex PCR, and TCRdb holds only the in-frame ones, with some missing. The sample shows about 14,000 clones, approximately 84% of them seen only once. Time point here: pre-treatment baseline. Prior systemic cancer therapy, immunosuppressant use and other active malignancies excluded patients. Sequencing used blood, obtained from a patient treated with checkpoint blockade. The chain recombines TRBV6-1 with TRBJ2-1; D ambiguous. The clonotype originates from a human donor with melanoma. CDR3 sequence: CASRVTTFDEQFF. In DNA form, the CDR3 reads TGTGCCAGCAGAGTAACGACCTTCGATGAGCAGTTCTTC.